The 9 T cell receptor beta chains reported below all come from one sample, sequenced in a study of identical twins. One entry per CDR3 protein, called by TCRdb with MiXCR from the 5' RACE reads. This table holds nearly 900,000 distinct CDR3 sequences, about 12% found once. This sample also belongs to another study, concerning yellow fever vaccine responses in identical twins.

Sequencing input: PBMCs. Receptor source: a woman between 18 and 29 years old in good health.

The chain joins TRBV5-1 to TRBJ2-3, with TRBD2 matching 13 bases. The CDR3 is made up of 17 amino acids. The germline CDR1 and CDR2 sequences are SGHRS and YFSETQ. The V and J ends lost 5 bases and 2 bases, in that order; junction bases with no gene match: 8. The CDR3 protein is CASRILGLAGTTDTQYF. CDR3 nucleotide sequence: TGCGCCAGCAGAATTCTGGGACTAGCGGGAACCACAGATACGCAGTATTTT. Looking up the rest from reference TRBV5-1 and TRBJ2-3 gives the full variable domain: KAGVTQTPRYLIKTRGQQVTLSCSPISGHRSVSWYQQTPGQGLQFLFEYFSETQRNKGNFPGRFSGRQFSNSRSEMNVSTLELGDSALYLCASRILGLAGTTDTQYFGPGTRLTVL.

This clonotype was seen repeatedly, ten times or more. The V gene is TRBV3-1, the J gene TRBJ1-6; D remains ambiguous. CDR3 length equals 15 residues. The V gene's germline CDR1 is LGHDT and CDR2 YNNKEL (reference sequence). With 0 bases removed from V and 4 bases from J, the gap between germline ends came to 7 bases. The CDR3 DNA reads TGTGCCAGCAGCCAAGATGACGGATATAATTCACCCCTCCACTTT. Amino acids: CASSQDDGYNSPLHF.

The chain has TRBV27 and TRBJ1-6; 9 bases agree with TRBD1. The CDR3 is 14 amino acids. Germline CDR1 is MNHEY and CDR2 is SMNVEV (reference sequence). V lost 6 bases, J lost 9 bases, and 6 bases stayed unmatched. CDR3 DNA sequence: TGTGCCAGCAGCTGGGACAGGGTGGTTTCACCCCTCCACTTT. It codes for CASSWDRVVSPLHF.

In nucleotides, the CDR3 is TGCAGCACTCGGACTAGCGGGAAGGAGCAGTACTTC. Its protein is CSTRTSGKEQYF. The J gene is TRBJ2-7, the V gene TRBV29-1, with 12 bases aligning to TRBD2. V gave up 8 bases and J gave up 7 bases; unmatched junction bases: 6. The CDR3 extends over 12 amino acids. Germline lookup yields CDR1 SQVTM and CDR2 ANQGSEA.

This clonotype has a count of ten or more. This rearrangement joins TRBV5-8 to TRBJ1-4; D gene ambiguous. Deletions cut 4 bases from V and 8 bases from J, with 9 bases between. Germline V CDR1 and CDR2: SGHTS, YDEGEE. CDR3 size: 12 residues. CDR3 DNA: TGTGCCAGCAGCGCGACGGGGGAAAAACTGTTTTTT. Residues: CASSATGEKLFF.

Written as DNA, the CDR3 is TGTGCCACCAGCAGAGGGGGAGGGGTGACCGGGGAGCTGTTTTTT. The encoded protein is CATSRGGGVTGELFF. The chain couples TRBV15 to TRBJ2-2, with 7 bases identical to TRBD2. This CDR3 is 15 amino acids long. Germline CDR1 is LNHNV and CDR2 is YYDKDF (reference sequence). With V trimmed by 1 base and J by 5 bases, 4 bases remained unmatched.

This clonotype showed up many times. The junction does not match germline at one end; this may be a read error. The chain joins TRBV20-1 to TRBJ1-1; D is undetermined. From germline, CDR1 is DFQATT and CDR2 SNEGSKA (reference sequence). This CDR3 region has 10 residues. CDR3 in DNA: TGCAGTGCTAGAGAGTCACCCTTAATCTTT. The encoded protein is CSARESPLIF.

This clonotype was seen a handful of times. The V gene is TRBV6-1, the J gene TRBJ1-2; D ambiguous. The CDR3 length is 12 residues. Trimming stripped 1 base from V and 4 bases from J, with 4 bases between. Germline V lookup: CDR1 MNHNS, CDR2 SASEGT. Here the CDR3 DNA reads TGTGCCAGCAGTGAAGTTATCTATGGCTACACCTTC. It encodes CASSEVIYGYTF.

This clonotype has ten or more counts. CDR3 bases: TGTGCCAGCAGTTTAACAAGCGGGGGGACTAACAATGAGCAGTTCTTC. It encodes CASSLTSGGTNNEQFF. The V gene is TRBV12-3 or TRBV12-4, the J gene TRBJ2-1; TRBD2 agrees at 9 bases. Germline trimming cut 2 bases from V and 5 bases from J; bases unmatched to any gene: 7. The CDR3 sequence is 16 residues long.